This T cell receptor beta chain was identified during a study of response to subunit inactivated influenza vaccine. The CDR3 length is 14 residues. J gave up 0 bases and V 6 bases, and 4 bases lay outside the gene matches. The germline V gene has CDR1 SQVTM and CDR2 ANQGSEA. Study-level findings and limits: T cells newly recruited by each seasonal influenza vaccination are few, the authors suggested.

A single record per CDR3 protein comes from TCRdb applying MiXCR to the RT-PCR reads. Here the sample spans about 780,000 distinct CDR3 sequences, roughly 18% being singletons. Turning to this clonotype: The antigen remains unidentified.

This receptor was taken from a man aged 45 to 65 who received an inactivated influenza vaccine. Sequences were derived from PBMCs from blood, sampled approximately 5 days after vaccination. The chain is built from TRBV29-1 and TRBJ2-1, with 8 positions matching TRBD1. The CDR3 sequence: CSVGTGGSYNEQFF. The CDR3, as DNA: TGCAGCGTCGGTACAGGGGGCTCCTACAATGAGCAGTTCTTC.